Following are 6 T cell receptor beta chains from one sample sequenced in a study of OX40 agonist ivuxolimab in advanced cancers. The protocol used for the library was the immunoSEQ multiplex PCR assay. In TCRdb, the immuneACCESS table is reduced to in-frame sequences with V and J assigned. These tables do not hold every clone; where another copy was compared, an unresolved V gene accounts for under half, and the others remain unexplained. This sample holds about 71,000 clones; roughly 86% were observed only once. Of the sample, over 2% is held by the ten largest clones. Sequencing used CD4+ or CD8+ T cells sorted from blood, obtained in a trial of the OX40 agonist ivuxolimab. All receptors derive from an adult with an advanced solid tumor such as melanoma, head and neck, liver or kidney cancer.

In DNA, the CDR3 is TGCGCCAGCGGGGAGGGACACAATTCACCCCTCCACTTT. This translates into CASGEGHNSPLHF. This rearrangement joins TRBV5-1 to TRBJ1-6, with D possibly matching TRBD1 (6 bases). The CDR3 totals 13 residues. CDR1 and CDR2 (germline): SGHRS, YFSETQ. V was cut by 7 bases and J by 7 bases, with 12 bases left in between.

This clone has only one observation. CDR3 protein: CASSHSGDEQFF. DNA of the CDR3: TGTGCCAGCTCTCACTCAGGGGATGAGCAGTTCTTC. This chain links TRBV18 with TRBJ2-1, with D perhaps TRBD1 (6 bases). Germline assignment: CDR1 KGHSH and CDR2 LQKENI. The CDR3 has 12 amino acids. Trimming took off 6 bases at V and 8 bases at J, with 11 bases between the two ends.

The chain combines TRBV28 with TRBJ2-3, with TRBD2 matching over 15 bases. The length of the CDR3 is 17 residues. The V gene's germline CDR1 is MDHEN and CDR2 SYDVKM. The V and J ends lost 2 bases and 7 bases, in that order; junction bases with no gene match: 7. The CDR3 spells CASSLNGLAGGLNTQYF. The CDR3 DNA reads as TGTGCCAGCAGTTTAAACGGACTAGCGGGAGGGCTGAATACGCAGTATTTT.

V usage is TRBV7-2 and J usage is TRBJ1-6; possible D gene TRBD1, 5 bases. Germline V gives CDR1 SGHTA, CDR2 FQGNSA. The CDR3 sequence is 14 residues long. The germline V and J ends were trimmed by 4 bases and 4 bases, with 8 bases remaining between them. This CDR3 reads CASSWRGYNSPLHF. The CDR3 DNA sequence: TGTGCCAGCAGCTGGAGGGGATATAATTCACCCCTCCACTTT.

This chain connects TRBV6-5 to TRBJ2-3; unclear D gene. Germline V gene lookup returns CDR1 MNHEY and CDR2 SVGAGI. The V gene lost 11 bases and the J gene lost 1 base, with 10 bases spanning the gap. This CDR3 spans 12 amino acids. CDR3 bases: TGTGCCTCGAAGGAAGGCACAGATACGCAGTATTTT. As protein: CASKEGTDTQYF.

The rearrangement joins TRBV6-5 to TRBJ1-5; D perhaps matches TRBD1 (6 bases). V lost 0 bases and J 6 bases, leaving 9 bases between the germline ends. The germline V gene has CDR1 MNHEY and CDR2 SVGAGI. This CDR3 has 14 residues. The CDR3 loop reads CASSYSRGIQPQHF. Written as DNA, the CDR3 is TGTGCCAGCAGTTACTCGAGGGGGATTCAGCCCCAGCATTTT.